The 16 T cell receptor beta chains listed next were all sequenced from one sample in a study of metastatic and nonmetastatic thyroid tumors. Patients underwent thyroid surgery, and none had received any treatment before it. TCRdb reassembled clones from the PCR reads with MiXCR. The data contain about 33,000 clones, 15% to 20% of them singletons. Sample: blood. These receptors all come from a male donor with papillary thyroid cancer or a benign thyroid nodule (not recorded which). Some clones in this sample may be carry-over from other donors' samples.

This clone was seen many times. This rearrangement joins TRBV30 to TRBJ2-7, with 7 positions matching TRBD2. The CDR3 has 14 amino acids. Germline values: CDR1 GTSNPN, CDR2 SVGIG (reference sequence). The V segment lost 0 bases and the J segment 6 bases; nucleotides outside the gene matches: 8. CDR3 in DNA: TGTGCCTGGAGTGTAGCCGGACTAGGAGGCGAGCAGTACTTC. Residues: CAWSVAGLGGEQYF.

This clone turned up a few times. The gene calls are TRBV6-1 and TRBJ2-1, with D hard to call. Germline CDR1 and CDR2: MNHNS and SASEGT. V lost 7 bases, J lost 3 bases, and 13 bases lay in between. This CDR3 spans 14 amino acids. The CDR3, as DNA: TGTGCCAGCAAAAGGGAAAGGGACTACAATGAGCAGTTCTTC. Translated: CASKRERDYNEQFF.

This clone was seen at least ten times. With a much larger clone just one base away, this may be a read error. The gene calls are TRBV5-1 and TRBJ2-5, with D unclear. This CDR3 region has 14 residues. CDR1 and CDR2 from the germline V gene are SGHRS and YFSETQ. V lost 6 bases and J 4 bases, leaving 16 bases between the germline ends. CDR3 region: CASKAEPIIETQYF. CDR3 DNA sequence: TGCGCCAGCAAGGCAGAACCTATTATAGAGACCCAGTACTTC.

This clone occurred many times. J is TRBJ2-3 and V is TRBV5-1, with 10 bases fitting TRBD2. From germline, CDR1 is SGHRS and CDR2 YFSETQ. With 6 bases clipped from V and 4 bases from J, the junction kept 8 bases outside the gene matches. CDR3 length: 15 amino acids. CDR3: CASKETSGTSDTQYF. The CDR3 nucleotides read TGCGCCAGCAAGGAAACTAGCGGGACTTCAGATACGCAGTATTTT.

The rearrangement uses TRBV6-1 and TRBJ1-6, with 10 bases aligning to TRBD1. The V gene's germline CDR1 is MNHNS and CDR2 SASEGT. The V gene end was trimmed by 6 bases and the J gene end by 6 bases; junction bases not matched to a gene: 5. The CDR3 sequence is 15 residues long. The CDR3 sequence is CASSRDRGANSPLHF. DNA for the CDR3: TGTGCCAGCAGCCGGGACAGGGGCGCTAATTCACCCCTCCACTTT.

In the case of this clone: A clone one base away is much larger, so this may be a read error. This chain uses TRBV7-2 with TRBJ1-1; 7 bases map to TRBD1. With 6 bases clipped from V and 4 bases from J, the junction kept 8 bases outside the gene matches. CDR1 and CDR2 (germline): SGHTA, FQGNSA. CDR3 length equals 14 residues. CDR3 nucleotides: TGTGCCAGCAGATTTAGACAGGGAAGCACTGAAGCTTTCTTT. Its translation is CASRFRQGSTEAFF.

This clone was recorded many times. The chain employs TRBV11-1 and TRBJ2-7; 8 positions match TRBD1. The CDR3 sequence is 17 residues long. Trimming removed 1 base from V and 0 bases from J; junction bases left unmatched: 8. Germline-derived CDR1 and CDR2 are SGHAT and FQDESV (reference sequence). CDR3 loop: CASSLGAPGQVSYEQYF. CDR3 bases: TGTGCCAGCAGCTTAGGAGCGCCGGGACAGGTCTCCTACGAGCAGTACTTC.

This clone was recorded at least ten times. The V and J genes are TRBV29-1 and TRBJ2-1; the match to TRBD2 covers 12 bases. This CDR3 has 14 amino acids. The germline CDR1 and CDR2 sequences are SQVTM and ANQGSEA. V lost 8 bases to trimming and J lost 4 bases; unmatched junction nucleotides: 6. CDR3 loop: CSSKTSGRYNEQFF. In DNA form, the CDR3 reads TGCAGCTCCAAGACTAGCGGGAGATACAATGAGCAGTTCTTC.

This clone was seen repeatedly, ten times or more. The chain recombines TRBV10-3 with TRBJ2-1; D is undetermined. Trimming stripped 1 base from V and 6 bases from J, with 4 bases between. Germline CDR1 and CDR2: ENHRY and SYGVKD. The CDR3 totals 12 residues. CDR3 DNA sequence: TGTGCCATCAGTGAGTTGAGCAATGAGCAGTTCTTC. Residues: CAISELSNEQFF.

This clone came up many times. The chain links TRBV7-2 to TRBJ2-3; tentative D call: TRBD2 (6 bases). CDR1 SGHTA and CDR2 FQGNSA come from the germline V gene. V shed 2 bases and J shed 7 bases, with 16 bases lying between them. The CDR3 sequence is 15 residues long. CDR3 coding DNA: TGTGCCAGCAGCTTACGGGGGATCTGGGCAAATACGCAGTATTTT. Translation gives CASSLRGIWANTQYF.

The CDR3 DNA reads TGTGCCAGCAGCCCGACATGTTCCGGTGGGGCCAACGTCCTGACTTTC. It codes for CASSPTCSGGANVLTF. This chain links TRBV7-6 with TRBJ2-6, with D unclear. V lost 5 bases to trimming and J lost 3 bases, with 14 bases between them. The CDR3 consists of 16 residues. From germline, CDR1 is SGHVS and CDR2 FNYEAQ. The entire variable domain, with the rest obtained from reference TRBV7-6 and TRBJ2-6, is as follows: GAGVSQSPRYKVTKRGQDVALRCDPISGHVSLYWYRQALGQGPEFLTYFNYEAQQDKSGLPNDRFSAERPEGSISTLTIQRTEQRDSAMYRCASSPTCSGGANVLTFGAGSRLTVL.

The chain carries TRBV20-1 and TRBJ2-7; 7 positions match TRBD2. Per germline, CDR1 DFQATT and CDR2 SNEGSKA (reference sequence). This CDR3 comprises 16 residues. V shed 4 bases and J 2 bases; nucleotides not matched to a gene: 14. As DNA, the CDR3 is TGCAGTGCTAAAGATCTGTGGGAGGGTCGCGCCTACGAGCAGTACTTC. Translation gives CSAKDLWEGRAYEQYF.

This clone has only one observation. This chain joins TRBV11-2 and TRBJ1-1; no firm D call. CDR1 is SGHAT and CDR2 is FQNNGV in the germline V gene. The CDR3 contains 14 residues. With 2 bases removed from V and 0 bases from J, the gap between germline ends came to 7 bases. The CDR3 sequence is CASSLRSLNTEAFF. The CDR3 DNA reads TGTGCCAGCAGCTTAAGATCATTGAACACTGAAGCTTTCTTT.

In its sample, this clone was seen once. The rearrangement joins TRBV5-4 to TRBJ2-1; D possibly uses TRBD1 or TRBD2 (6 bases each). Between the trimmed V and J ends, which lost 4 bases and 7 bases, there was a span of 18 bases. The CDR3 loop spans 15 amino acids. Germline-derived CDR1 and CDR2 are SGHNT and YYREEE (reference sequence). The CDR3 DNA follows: TGTGCCAGCAGCACATCGGGGGCCACGGTGAATGAGCAGTTCTTC. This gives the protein CASSTSGATVNEQFF.

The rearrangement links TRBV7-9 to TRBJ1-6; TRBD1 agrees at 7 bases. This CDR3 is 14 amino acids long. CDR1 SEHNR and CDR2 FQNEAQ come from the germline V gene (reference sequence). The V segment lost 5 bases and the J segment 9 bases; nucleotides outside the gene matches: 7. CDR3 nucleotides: TGTGCCAGCAGCCCTTCAGGGGGGGTTTCACCCCTCCACTTT. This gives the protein CASSPSGGVSPLHF.

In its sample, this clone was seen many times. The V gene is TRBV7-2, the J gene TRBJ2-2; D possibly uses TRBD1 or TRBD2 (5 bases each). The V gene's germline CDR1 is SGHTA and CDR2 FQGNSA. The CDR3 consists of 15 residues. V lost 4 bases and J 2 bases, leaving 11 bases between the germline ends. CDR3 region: CASSSRDPNTGELFF. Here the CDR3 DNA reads TGTGCCAGCAGCTCCCGGGACCCCAACACCGGGGAGCTGTTTTTT.